These 12 T cell receptor beta chains came from one sample sequenced in a study of cytotoxic CD8 clonotypes in ibrutinib-treated CLL. TCRdb keeps only in-frame clones here, not all; method: immunoSEQ multiplex PCR. The data show fewer than 400,000 clones, roughly 70% seen once. The material sequenced was PBMCs, taken after 36 months of ibrutinib treatment. The origin of the receptors is a human donor with chronic lymphocytic leukemia.

This clone turned up a few times. V and J are TRBV5-4 and TRBJ2-7; TRBD1 matches at 7 bases. With 0 bases clipped from V and 0 bases from J, the junction kept 3 bases outside the gene matches. CDR1 SGHNT and CDR2 YYREEE come from the germline V gene (reference sequence). The CDR3 spans 15 residues. The DNA for the CDR3 is TGTGCCAGCAGCTTGGGGACAGGAAGCTCCTACGAGCAGTACTTC. It codes for CASSLGTGSSYEQYF.

There are a few counts of this clone. This sequence joins TRBV4-1 and TRBJ1-3, with a tentative D call TRBD1 (6 bases). This CDR3 region has 16 residues. Trimming took off 6 bases at V and 0 bases at J, with 15 bases between the two ends. Germline CDR1 and CDR2: MGHRA and YSYEKL. The CDR3 spells CASSYPGHYSGNTIYF. CDR3 DNA: TGCGCCAGCAGTTATCCGGGACACTACTCTGGAAACACCATATATTTT.

The table lists this clone with a few counts. The CDR3 here is CASSLTGAEQYF. For the CDR3, the DNA is TGCGCCAGCAGCCTGACAGGGGCCGAGCAGTACTTC. This chain uses TRBV5-1 with TRBJ2-7; 8 bases align to TRBD1. Losses at the gene ends were 4 bases for V and 6 bases for J; bases not matched to a gene: 3. The CDR3 extends over 12 amino acids. Per germline, CDR1 SGHRS and CDR2 YFSETQ.

The chain combines TRBV27 with TRBJ1-2; D remains ambiguous. The CDR3 is made up of 14 amino acids. Trimming removed 1 base at V and 5 bases at J, with 11 bases between. Germline lookup yields CDR1 MNHEY and CDR2 SMNVEV (reference sequence). CDR3 nucleotide sequence: TGTGCCAGCAGTTTATATGCGGGGTTTTATGGCTACACCTTC. This gives the protein CASSLYAGFYGYTF.

The chain uses TRBV6-5 and TRBJ1-5, with TRBD1 matching over 9 bases. The germline gives CDR1 MNHEY, CDR2 SVGAGI. CDR3 length: 14 amino acids. Trimming cost V 6 bases and J 5 bases; bases outside gene matches: 5. This chain's CDR3 is CASRTTGGDQPQHF. CDR3 bases: TGTGCCAGCAGGACGACAGGGGGGGATCAGCCCCAGCATTTT.

The chain links TRBV5-1 to TRBJ2-5; maybe TRBD2 (5 bases). This CDR3 contains 14 residues. CDR1 and CDR2 from the germline V gene are SGHRS and YFSETQ. Trimming pared 6 bases from V and 0 bases from J, leaving 12 bases between. The CDR3 protein is CASKWEWDQETQYF. The CDR3 nucleotides read TGCGCCAGCAAGTGGGAGTGGGACCAAGAGACCCAGTACTTC.

This clone was detected only once. The chain joins TRBV29-1 to TRBJ2-2; tentatively, D is TRBD1 (6 bases). Germline CDR1 and CDR2: SQVTM and ANQGSEA. The V end was cut by 0 bases, the J end by 6 bases, with 14 bases between. The CDR3 covers 15 residues. Here the CDR3 reads CSVEDLEQGSGELFF. The CDR3 bases are TGCAGCGTTGAAGATCTCGAGCAGGGGTCCGGGGAGCTGTTTTTT.

In its sample, this clone was seen a few times. The V call is TRBV7-8, the J call TRBJ2-1, with a tentative D call TRBD2 (5 bases). This CDR3 has 14 residues. Trimming took 4 bases from V and 6 from J, leaving 13 bases between them. Germline V gives CDR1 SGHVS, CDR2 FQNEAQ. The DNA for the CDR3 is TGTGCCAGCAGCTACTGGACTGGACCCAATGAGCAGTTCTTC. It specifies CASSYWTGPNEQFF.

This chain connects TRBV4-3 to TRBJ2-7; D uncertain. The V gene lost 0 bases and the J gene lost 0 bases, with 12 bases spanning the gap. The CDR3 contains 16 residues. Germline V gene sequence: CDR1 LGHNA, CDR2 YSLEER. The CDR3, as DNA: TGCGCCAGCAGCCAAGATTTGAGTCTTGGCTCCTACGAGCAGTACTTC. Amino acid sequence: CASSQDLSLGSYEQYF.

The chain employs TRBV28 and TRBJ2-7; tentative D call: TRBD1 (5 bases). CDR1 is MDHEN, CDR2 SYDVKM, per germline. Trimming took off 4 bases at V and 6 bases at J, with 13 bases between the two ends. The CDR3 has 13 residues. In nucleotides, the CDR3 is TGTGCCAGCAGTTCCCCCCGGCAGGGCGAGCAGTACTTC. It specifies CASSSPRQGEQYF.

The CDR3 nucleotides are TGCGCCAGCAGTCTTACCTACGAGCAGTACTTC. Protein product: CASSLTYEQYF. This chain uses TRBV4-1 with TRBJ2-7; the D is unclear. V dropped 6 bases and J dropped 2 bases, with 5 bases sitting between them. CDR1 and CDR2 from the germline V gene are MGHRA and YSYEKL. This CDR3 is 11 amino acids long.

This chain links TRBV29-1 with TRBJ2-3, with D perhaps given as TRBD1 or TRBD2 (5 bases each). This CDR3 has 16 amino acids. Looked up from germline, CDR1 is SQVTM and CDR2 is ANQGSEA. V was shortened by 5 bases and J by 5 bases, with 23 bases between the two germline ends. The CDR3 here is CSVSGTAFTGGDTQYF. The CDR3, as DNA: TGCAGCGTTAGTGGGACCGCATTTACCGGCGGAGATACGCAGTATTTT.